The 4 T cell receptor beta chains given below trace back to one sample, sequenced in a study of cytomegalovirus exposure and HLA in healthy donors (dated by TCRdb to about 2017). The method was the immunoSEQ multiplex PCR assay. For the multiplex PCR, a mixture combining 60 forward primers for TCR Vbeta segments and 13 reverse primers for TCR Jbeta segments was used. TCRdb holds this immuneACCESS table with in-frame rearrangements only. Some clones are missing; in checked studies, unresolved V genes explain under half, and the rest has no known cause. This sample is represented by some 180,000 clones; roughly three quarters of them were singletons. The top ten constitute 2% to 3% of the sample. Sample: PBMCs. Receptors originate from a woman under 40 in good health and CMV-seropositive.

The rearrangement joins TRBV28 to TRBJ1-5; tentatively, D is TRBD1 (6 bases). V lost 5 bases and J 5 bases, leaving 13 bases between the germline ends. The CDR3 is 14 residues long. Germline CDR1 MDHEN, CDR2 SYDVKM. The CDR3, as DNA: TGTGCCAGCAGTCCCGGACAGAGAGATCAGCCCCAGCATTTT. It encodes CASSPGQRDQPQHF. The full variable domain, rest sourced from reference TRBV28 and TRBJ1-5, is DVKVTQSSRYLVKRTGEKVFLECVQDMDHENMFWYRQDPGLGLRLIYFSYDVKMKEKGDIPEGYSVSREKKERFSLILESASTNQTSMYLCASSPGQRDQPQHFGDGTRLSIL.

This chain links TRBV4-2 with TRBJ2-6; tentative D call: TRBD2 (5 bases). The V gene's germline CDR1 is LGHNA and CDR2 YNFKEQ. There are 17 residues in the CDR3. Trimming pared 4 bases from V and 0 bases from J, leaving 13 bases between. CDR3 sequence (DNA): TGTGCCAGCAGCCCTCTCGGGGTCGCCTCTGGGGCCAACGTCCTGACTTTC. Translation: CASSPLGVASGANVLTF.

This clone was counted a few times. DNA of the CDR3: TGCGCCAGCAGCCGGACGGCGGGGGGCCTCTCCTACAATGAGCAGTTCTTC. This codes for CASSRTAGGLSYNEQFF. V gene TRBV4-1 combines with J gene TRBJ2-1, with 8 bases fitting TRBD2. This CDR3 has 17 amino acids. The V gene end was trimmed by 4 bases and the J gene end by 0 bases; junction bases not matched to a gene: 8. Germline V CDR1 and CDR2: MGHRA, YSYEKL.

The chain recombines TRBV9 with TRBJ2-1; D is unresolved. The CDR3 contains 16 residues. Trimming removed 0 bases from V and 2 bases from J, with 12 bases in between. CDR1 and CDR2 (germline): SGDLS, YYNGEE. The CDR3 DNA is TGTGCCAGCAGCGTAGACGGGTTACCCCCCTACAATGAGCAGTTCTTC. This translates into CASSVDGLPPYNEQFF.